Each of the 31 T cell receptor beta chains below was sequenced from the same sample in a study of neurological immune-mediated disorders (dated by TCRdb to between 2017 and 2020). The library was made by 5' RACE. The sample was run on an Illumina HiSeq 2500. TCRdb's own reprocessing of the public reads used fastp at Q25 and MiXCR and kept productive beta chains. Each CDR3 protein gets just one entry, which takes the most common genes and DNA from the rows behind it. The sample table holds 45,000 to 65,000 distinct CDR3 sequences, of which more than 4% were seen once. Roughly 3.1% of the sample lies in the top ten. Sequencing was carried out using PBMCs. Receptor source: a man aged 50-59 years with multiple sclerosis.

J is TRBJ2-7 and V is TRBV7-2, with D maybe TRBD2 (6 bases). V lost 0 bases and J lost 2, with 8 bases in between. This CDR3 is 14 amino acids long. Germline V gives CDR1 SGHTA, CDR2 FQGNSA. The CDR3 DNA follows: TGTGCCAGCAGCTTAGCGGGGGGTCCCTACGAGCAGTACTTC. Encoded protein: CASSLAGGPYEQYF.

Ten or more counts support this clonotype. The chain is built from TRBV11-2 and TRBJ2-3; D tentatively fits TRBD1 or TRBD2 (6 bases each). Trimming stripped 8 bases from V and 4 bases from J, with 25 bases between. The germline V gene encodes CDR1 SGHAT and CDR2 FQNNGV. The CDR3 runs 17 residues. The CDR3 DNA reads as TGTGCCAGCCAGGAGGGGGTGGACCGCTCGGAACCAGATACGCAGTATTTT. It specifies CASQEGVDRSEPDTQYF.

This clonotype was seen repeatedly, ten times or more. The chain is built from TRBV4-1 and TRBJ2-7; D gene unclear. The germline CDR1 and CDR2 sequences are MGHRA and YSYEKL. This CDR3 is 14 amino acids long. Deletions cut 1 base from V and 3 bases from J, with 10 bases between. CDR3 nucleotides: TGCGCCAGCAGCCAAGTTGTACACAGCTACGAGCAGTACTTC. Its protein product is CASSQVVHSYEQYF.

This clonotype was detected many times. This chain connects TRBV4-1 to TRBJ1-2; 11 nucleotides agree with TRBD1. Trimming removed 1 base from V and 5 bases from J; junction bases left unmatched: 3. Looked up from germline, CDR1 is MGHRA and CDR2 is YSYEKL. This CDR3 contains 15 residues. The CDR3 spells CASSQVGQGVYGYTF. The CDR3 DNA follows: TGCGCCAGCAGCCAAGTGGGACAGGGGGTGTATGGCTACACCTTC.

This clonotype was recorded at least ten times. The CDR3: CASSVSTNEKLFF. DNA for the CDR3: TGCGCCAGCAGCGTATCAACTAATGAAAAACTGTTTTTT. The chain recombines TRBV5-1 with TRBJ1-4; D call uncertain. Germline assignment: CDR1 SGHRS and CDR2 YFSETQ. Trimming shortened V by 4 bases and J by 0 bases, and 4 bases separated the two germline ends. This CDR3 is 13 amino acids long. The variable domain in full, completed from reference TRBV5-1 and TRBJ1-4, reads KAGVTQTPRYLIKTRGQQVTLSCSPISGHRSVSWYQQTPGQGLQFLFEYFSETQRNKGNFPGRFSGRQFSNSRSEMNVSTLELGDSALYLCASSVSTNEKLFFGSGTQLSVL.

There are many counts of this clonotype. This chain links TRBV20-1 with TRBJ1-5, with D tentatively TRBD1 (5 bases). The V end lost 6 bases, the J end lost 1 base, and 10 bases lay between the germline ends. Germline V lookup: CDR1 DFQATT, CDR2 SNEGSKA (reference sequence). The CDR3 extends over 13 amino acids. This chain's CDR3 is CSARGSSNQPQHF. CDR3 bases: TGCAGTGCGCGGGGGTCGAGCAATCAGCCCCAGCATTTT.

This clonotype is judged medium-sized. DNA for the CDR3: TGCGCCAGCAGCCCGGGACGGGAGAACTATGGCTACACCTTC. Its protein is CASSPGRENYGYTF. The chain uses TRBV5-1 and TRBJ1-2; the D gene is possibly TRBD1 (5 bases). Per germline, CDR1 SGHRS and CDR2 YFSETQ. Deletions cut 4 bases from V and 2 bases from J, with 12 bases between. This CDR3 spans 14 amino acids.

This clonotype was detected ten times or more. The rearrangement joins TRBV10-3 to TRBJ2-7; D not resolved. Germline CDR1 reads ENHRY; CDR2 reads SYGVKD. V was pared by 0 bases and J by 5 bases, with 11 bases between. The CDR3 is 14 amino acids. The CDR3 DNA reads TGTGCCATCAGTGAGTCAGGTCAGGCCCACGAGCAGTACTTC. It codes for CAISESGQAHEQYF.

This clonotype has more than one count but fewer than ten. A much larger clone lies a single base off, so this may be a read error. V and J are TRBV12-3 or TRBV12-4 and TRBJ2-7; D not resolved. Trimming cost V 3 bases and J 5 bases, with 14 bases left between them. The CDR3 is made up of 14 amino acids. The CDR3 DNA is TGTGCCAGCAGTTTCCTCCTAAAGGGCAACGAGCAGTACTTC. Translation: CASSFLLKGNEQYF.

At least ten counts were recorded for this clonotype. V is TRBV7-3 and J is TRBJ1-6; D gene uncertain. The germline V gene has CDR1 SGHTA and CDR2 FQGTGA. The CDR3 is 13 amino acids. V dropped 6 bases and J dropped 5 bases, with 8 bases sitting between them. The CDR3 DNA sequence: TGTGCCAGCAGTATCACTAATAATTCACCCCTCCACTTT. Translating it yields CASSITNNSPLHF.

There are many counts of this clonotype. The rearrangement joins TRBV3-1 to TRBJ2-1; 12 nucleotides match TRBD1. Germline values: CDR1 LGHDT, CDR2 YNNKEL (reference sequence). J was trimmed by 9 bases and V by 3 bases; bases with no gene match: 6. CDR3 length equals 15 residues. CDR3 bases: TGTGCCAGCAGCCATCGGGACAGGGGGCGCGTTGAGCAGTTCTTC. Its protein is CASSHRDRGRVEQFF.

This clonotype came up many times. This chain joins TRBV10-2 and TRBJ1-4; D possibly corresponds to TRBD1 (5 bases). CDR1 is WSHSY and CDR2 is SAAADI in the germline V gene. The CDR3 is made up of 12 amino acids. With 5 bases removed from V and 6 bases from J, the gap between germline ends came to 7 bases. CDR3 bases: TGCGCCAGCAGTTTGGGGCATGAAAAACTGTTTTTT. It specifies CASSLGHEKLFF.

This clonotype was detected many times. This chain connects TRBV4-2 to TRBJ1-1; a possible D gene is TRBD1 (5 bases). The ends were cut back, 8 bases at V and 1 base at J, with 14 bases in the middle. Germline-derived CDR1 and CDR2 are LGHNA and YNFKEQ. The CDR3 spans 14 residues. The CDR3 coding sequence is TGTGCCAGCCAATACTACCAGGGGAACACTGAAGCTTTCTTT. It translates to CASQYYQGNTEAFF.

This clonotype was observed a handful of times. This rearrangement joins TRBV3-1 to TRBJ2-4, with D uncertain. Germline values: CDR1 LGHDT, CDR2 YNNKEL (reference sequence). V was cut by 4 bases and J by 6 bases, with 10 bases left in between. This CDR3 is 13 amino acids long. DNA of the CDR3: TGTGCCAGCAGCCCCCCGGTGGTAAACATTCAGTACTTC. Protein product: CASSPPVVNIQYF.

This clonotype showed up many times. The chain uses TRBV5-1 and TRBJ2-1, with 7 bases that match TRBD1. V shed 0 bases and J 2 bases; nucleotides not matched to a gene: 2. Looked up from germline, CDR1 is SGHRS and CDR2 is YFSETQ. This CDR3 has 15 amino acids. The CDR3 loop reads CASSLGQGAYNEQFF. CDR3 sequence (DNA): TGCGCCAGCAGCTTGGGACAGGGAGCCTACAATGAGCAGTTCTTC. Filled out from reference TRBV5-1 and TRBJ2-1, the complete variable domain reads KAGVTQTPRYLIKTRGQQVTLSCSPISGHRSVSWYQQTPGQGLQFLFEYFSETQRNKGNFPGRFSGRQFSNSRSEMNVSTLELGDSALYLCASSLGQGAYNEQFFGPGTRLTVL.

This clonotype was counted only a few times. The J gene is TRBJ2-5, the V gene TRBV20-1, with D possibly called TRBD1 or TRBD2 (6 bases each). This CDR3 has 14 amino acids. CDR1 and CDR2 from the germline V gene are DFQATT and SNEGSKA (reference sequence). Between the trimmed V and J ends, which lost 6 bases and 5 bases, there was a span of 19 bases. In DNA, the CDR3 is TGCAGTGCAACGGTTGGGGGGCGCCGGGAGACCCAGTACTTC. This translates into CSATVGGRRETQYF.

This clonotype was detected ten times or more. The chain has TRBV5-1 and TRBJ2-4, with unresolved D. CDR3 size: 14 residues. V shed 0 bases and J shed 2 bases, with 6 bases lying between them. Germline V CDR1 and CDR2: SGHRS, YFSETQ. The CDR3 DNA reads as TGCGCCAGCAGCTTGGGGTTTTCCAAAAACATTCAGTACTTC. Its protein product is CASSLGFSKNIQYF.

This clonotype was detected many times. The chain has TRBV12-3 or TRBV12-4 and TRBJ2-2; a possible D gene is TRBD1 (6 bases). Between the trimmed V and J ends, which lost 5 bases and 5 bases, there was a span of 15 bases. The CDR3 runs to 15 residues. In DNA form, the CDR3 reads TGTGCCAGCAGTCTACAGGGATATGATACCGGGGAGCTGTTTTTT. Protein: CASSLQGYDTGELFF.

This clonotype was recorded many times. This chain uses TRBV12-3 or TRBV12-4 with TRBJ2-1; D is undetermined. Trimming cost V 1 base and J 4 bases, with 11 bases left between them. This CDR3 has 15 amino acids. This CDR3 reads CASSLVQLQYNEQFF. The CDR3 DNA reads TGTGCCAGCAGTTTAGTTCAGCTGCAGTACAATGAGCAGTTCTTC.

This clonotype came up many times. CDR3 region: CASSCRRGDETQYF. CDR3 coding DNA: TGTGCCAGCAGCTGCCGTAGGGGGGACGAGACCCAGTACTTC. This chain connects TRBV21-1 to TRBJ2-5; TRBD1 was called by the table and not checked on the DNA. TRBV21-1 is annotated as a pseudogene. This CDR3 region has 14 residues.

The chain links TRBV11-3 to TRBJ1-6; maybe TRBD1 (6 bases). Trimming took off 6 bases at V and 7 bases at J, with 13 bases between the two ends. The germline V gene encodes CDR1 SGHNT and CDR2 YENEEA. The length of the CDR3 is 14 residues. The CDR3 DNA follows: TGTGCCAGCAGGGGGGGCAGCGGAAATTCACCCCTCCACTTT. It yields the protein CASRGGSGNSPLHF.

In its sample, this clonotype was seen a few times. CDR3 sequence (DNA): TGTGCCAGCTCACCGGTAGGACAGATAACCTACAATGAGCAGTTCTTC. Translating gives CASSPVGQITYNEQFF. V usage is TRBV18 and J usage is TRBJ2-1; TRBD1 might be the D (6 bases). The CDR3 totals 16 residues. Trimming took 3 bases from V and 2 from J, leaving 14 bases between them. CDR1 and CDR2 from the germline V gene are KGHSH and LQKENI.

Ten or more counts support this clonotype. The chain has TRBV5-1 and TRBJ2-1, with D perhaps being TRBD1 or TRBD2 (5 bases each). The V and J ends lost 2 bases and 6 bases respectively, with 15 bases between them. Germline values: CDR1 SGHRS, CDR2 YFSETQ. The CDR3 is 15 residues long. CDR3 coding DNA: TGCGCCAGCAGCTTTTCCCTGGGGACGGCCAATGAGCAGTTCTTC. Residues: CASSFSLGTANEQFF.

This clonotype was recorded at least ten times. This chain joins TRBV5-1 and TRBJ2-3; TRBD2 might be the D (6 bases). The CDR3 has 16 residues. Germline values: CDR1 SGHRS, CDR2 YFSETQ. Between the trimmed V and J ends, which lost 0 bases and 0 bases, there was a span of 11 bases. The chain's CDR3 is CASSLEGTASTDTQYF. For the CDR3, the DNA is TGCGCCAGCAGCTTGGAGGGGACTGCTAGCACAGATACGCAGTATTTT.

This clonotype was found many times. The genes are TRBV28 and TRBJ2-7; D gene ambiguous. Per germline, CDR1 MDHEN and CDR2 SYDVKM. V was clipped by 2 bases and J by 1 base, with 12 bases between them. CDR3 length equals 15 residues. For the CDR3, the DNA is TGTGCCAGCAGTTTACACCTTTATGGGTCCTACGAGCAGTACTTC. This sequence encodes CASSLHLYGSYEQYF. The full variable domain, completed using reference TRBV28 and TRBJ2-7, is DVKVTQSSRYLVKRTGEKVFLECVQDMDHENMFWYRQDPGLGLRLIYFSYDVKMKEKGDIPEGYSVSREKKERFSLILESASTNQTSMYLCASSLHLYGSYEQYFGPGTRLTVT.

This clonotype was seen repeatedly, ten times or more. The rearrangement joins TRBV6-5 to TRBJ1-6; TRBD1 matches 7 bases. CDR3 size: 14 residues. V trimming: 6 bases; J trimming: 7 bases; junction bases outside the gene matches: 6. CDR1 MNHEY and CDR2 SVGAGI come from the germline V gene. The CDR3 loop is CASRRQGGNSPLHF. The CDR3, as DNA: TGTGCCAGCAGAAGACAGGGTGGGAATTCACCCCTCCACTTT.

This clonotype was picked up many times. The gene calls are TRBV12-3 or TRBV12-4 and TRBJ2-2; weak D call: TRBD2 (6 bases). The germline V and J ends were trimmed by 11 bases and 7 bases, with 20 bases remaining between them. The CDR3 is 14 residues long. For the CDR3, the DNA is TGTGCCGGGCGGAGCGCGGGATTGGGCGGGGAGCTGTTTTTT. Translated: CAGRSAGLGGELFF.

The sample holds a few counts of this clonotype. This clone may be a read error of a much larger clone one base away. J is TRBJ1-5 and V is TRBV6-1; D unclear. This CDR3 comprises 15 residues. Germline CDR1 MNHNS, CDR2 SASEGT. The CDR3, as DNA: TGTGCCAGCAACAACGGCGGATATGGCAATCAGCCCCAGAATTTT. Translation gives CASNNGGYGNQPQNF.

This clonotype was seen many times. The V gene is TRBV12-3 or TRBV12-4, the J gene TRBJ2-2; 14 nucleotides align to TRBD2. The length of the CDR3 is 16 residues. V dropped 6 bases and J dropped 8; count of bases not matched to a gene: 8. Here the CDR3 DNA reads TGTGCCAGCAGATCCGGGACTAGCGGGGGAGAGGGGGAGCTGTTTTTT. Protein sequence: CASRSGTSGGEGELFF.

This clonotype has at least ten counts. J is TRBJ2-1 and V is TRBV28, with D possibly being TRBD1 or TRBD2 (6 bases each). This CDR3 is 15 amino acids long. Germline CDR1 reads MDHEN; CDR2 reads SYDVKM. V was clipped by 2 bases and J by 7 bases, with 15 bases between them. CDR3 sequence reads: CASSLPGATGNEQFF. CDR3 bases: TGTGCCAGCAGTTTACCGGGGGCAACGGGAAATGAGCAGTTCTTC.

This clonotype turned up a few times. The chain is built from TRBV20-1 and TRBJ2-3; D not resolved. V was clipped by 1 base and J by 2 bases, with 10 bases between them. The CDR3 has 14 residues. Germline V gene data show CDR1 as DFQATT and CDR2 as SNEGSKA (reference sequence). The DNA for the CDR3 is TGCAGTGCTAGAGTTCAGACTTACACAGATACGCAGTATTTT. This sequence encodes CSARVQTYTDTQYF.